These 10 T cell receptor beta chains share one sample of origin, sequenced in a study of T-cell reconstitution after alpha-beta-depleted transplantation in children. Construction of the TCRbeta library involved unique molecular identifiers. MiXCR, applied by TCRdb to the PCR reads, yields one record per CDR3 protein. Of hundreds of thousands of distinct CDR3 sequences in the sample, approximately 15% are singletons; the top ten hold over 0.95%. Sample: PBMCs from the stem cell graft donor, taken from the stem cell graft. These receptors all stem from a human donor who donated a stem cell graft to a child with acute myeloid leukemia.

This clonotype was seen many times. The rearrangement uses TRBV20-1 and TRBJ2-2; D might be TRBD1 (5 bases). CDR3 length equals 12 residues. Trimming left V 8 bases short and J 7 bases short, with 14 bases between. Germline CDR1 DFQATT, CDR2 SNEGSKA (reference sequence). The CDR3 DNA reads TGCAGTACTCAGGGAATCGGCGGGGAGCTGTTTTTT. This translates into CSTQGIGGELFF.

The gene calls are TRBV9 and TRBJ2-3; TRBD2 aligns across 15 bases. The CDR3 loop spans 17 amino acids. Losses at the gene ends were 0 bases for V and 2 bases for J; bases not matched to a gene: 1. Germline assignment: CDR1 SGDLS and CDR2 YYNGEE. The DNA for the CDR3 is TGTGCCAGCAGCGTAGGGACTAGCGGGGGGGCCACAGATACGCAGTATTTT. It yields the protein CASSVGTSGGATDTQYF.

The chain combines TRBV7-9 with TRBJ2-5; TRBD1 is a possible D gene (6 bases). Germline V gene sequence: CDR1 SEHNR, CDR2 FQNEAQ (reference sequence). Trimming cost V 2 bases and J 5 bases, with 18 bases left between them. This CDR3 comprises 16 residues. Here the CDR3 DNA reads TGTGCCAGCAGCTTAAGGGGTAGAGGGGGACCGGAGACCCAGTACTTC. Protein: CASSLRGRGGPETQYF.

This clonotype was counted a few times. V gene TRBV20-1 combines with J gene TRBJ1-2; no definite D call. CDR1 DFQATT and CDR2 SNEGSKA come from the germline V gene (reference sequence). V was shortened by 3 bases and J by 1 base, with 15 bases between the two germline ends. The CDR3 consists of 15 residues. In DNA, the CDR3 is TGCAGTGCTAGGGGTTCGTCACCCAATAACTATGGCTACACCTTC. It specifies CSARGSSPNNYGYTF.

This clonotype was recorded at least ten times. The chain links TRBV12-3 or TRBV12-4 to TRBJ2-3; the D gene is possibly TRBD2 (7 bases). Deletions cut 7 bases from V and 4 bases from J, with 21 bases between. The CDR3 is 16 amino acids. CDR3 amino acids: CASISDGGRESDTQYF. CDR3 in DNA: TGTGCCAGCATCTCAGACGGGGGGCGCGAATCAGATACGCAGTATTTT.

This clonotype showed up many times. CDR3 coding DNA: TGCAGTGCTAGGGGACAGGGGTACAACTCCTACGAGCAGTACTTC. Its translation: CSARGQGYNSYEQYF. The rearrangement uses TRBV20-1 and TRBJ2-7, with 10 bases that match TRBD1. The CDR3 sequence is 15 residues long. Trimming at V came to 3 bases and at J to 0 bases, leaving 5 bases not matched to a gene. Germline CDR1 and CDR2: DFQATT and SNEGSKA (reference sequence).

This clonotype was recorded at least ten times. J is TRBJ2-5 and V is TRBV9, with 8 bases aligning to TRBD1. CDR1 is SGDLS and CDR2 is YYNGEE in the germline V gene. CDR3 size: 14 residues. J gave up 4 bases and V 3 bases, and 5 bases lay outside the gene matches. The CDR3 spells CASSGGQAGETQYF. Written as DNA, the CDR3 is TGTGCCAGCAGCGGGGGACAGGCGGGAGAGACCCAGTACTTC.

The gene calls are TRBV5-1 and TRBJ2-3; TRBD2 aligns across 13 bases. The CDR3 totals 15 residues. Germline V gene data show CDR1 as SGHRS and CDR2 as YFSETQ. V lost 5 bases, J lost 4 bases, and 4 bases stayed unmatched. The CDR3 DNA sequence: TGCGCCAGCAGTCGGACTAGCGGGGGATCAGATACGCAGTATTTT. It encodes CASSRTSGGSDTQYF.

This clonotype has more than one count but fewer than ten. The chain is built from TRBV10-3 and TRBJ2-3, with D perhaps being TRBD1 or TRBD2 (5 bases each). V lost 10 bases and J 5 bases, leaving 16 bases between the germline ends. CDR1 and CDR2 (germline): ENHRY, SYGVKD. The CDR3 totals 13 residues. CDR3 coding DNA: TGTGCCAGCACCGGGGACGGAAGAGATACGCAGTATTTT. Residues: CASTGDGRDTQYF.

This clonotype occurred many times. This sequence joins TRBV12-3 or TRBV12-4 and TRBJ2-3; D is unresolved. Trimming stripped 1 base from V and 2 bases from J, with 10 bases between. The CDR3 contains 15 residues. The chain's CDR3 is CASSLDSVFTDTQYF. The CDR3 DNA reads as TGTGCCAGCAGTTTAGACAGCGTATTCACAGATACGCAGTATTTT.